The present T cell receptor beta chain was sequenced within a study of cytomegalovirus exposure and HLA in healthy donors. Study in general: From HLA-typed donors, an early data release held 70 million to 95 million unique TCRs.

PCR involved 60 Vbeta and 13 Jbeta primers. Produced via immunoSEQ multiplex PCR; TCRdb's table is partial and in-frame only. The table records nearly 70,000 clones, roughly 74% of them present only once. Sample: PBMCs. The origin of this receptor is a woman aged 55 to 70 in good health and CMV-seropositive.

The CDR3 DNA sequence: TGCGCCAGCAGCTTCACAGGGATACAAGGCTACACCTTC. It translates to CASSFTGIQGYTF. The chain has TRBV5-1 and TRBJ1-2; weak D call: TRBD1 (6 bases). Germline V CDR1 and CDR2: SGHRS, YFSETQ. V lost 2 bases, J lost 8 bases, and 13 bases lay in between. The length of the CDR3 is 13 residues.